The subject of this entry is one T cell receptor (beta chain). The sample belongs to a study of blood T cell repertoires in COVID-19. Overall study context: From the United States, Italy and Spain came samples of acute and convalescent COVID-19. Sources were T cells, B-cell-depleted T cells, or PBMCs; the material itself was cDNA or gDNA.

Source study methods: Reference gene primers were amplified, and this amplification served to estimate nucleated cell counts. Only in-frame clones appear in the TCRdb table, and some are missing; sequencing was by immunoSEQ multiplex PCR. V, J and clone size are taken as reported in that table, and D and trimming were inferred from the DNA itself. This table has around 150,000 clones, more than 65% appearing once. CDR1 is LNHDA and CDR2 is SQIVND in the germline V gene (reference sequence). The V and J ends lost 2 bases and 5 bases respectively, with 13 bases between them. This CDR3 contains 15 residues.

This clonotype was sampled from a man aged 60-69 years with acute or convalescent COVID-19. Source material: peripheral blood. The V gene is TRBV19, the J gene TRBJ2-4, with D perhaps matching TRBD1 (6 bases). In DNA, the CDR3 is TGTGCCAGTAGTATATCACAGGGTAGGCAAAACATTCAGTACTTC. It translates to CASSISQGRQNIQYF. Together with reference TRBV19 and TRBJ2-4, the CDR3 gives the full variable domain: DGGITQSPKYLFRKEGQNVTLSCEQNLNHDAMYWYRQDPGQGLRLIYYSQIVNDFQKGDIAEGYSVSREKKESFPLTVTSAQKNPTAFYLCASSISQGRQNIQYFGAGTRLSVL.